This passage covers 2 T cell receptor beta chains from one sample sequenced in a study of T cells in Graves' hyperthyroidism and ophthalmopathy. Regions amplified from RNA transcripts were the TCR beta CDR3 regions. TCR CDR3 underwent first-round RT-PCR with the HTBI primer set. TCRdb re-called the multiplex PCR reads with MiXCR, one entry per CDR3 protein. The repertoire has about 640,000 distinct CDR3 sequences, 20% to 25% of them found once; the top ten carry around a third. The sample comprised blood. These receptors were collected from a man aged 25 to 40 with Graves' ophthalmopathy.

The chain is built from TRBV5-1 and TRBJ1-2; unclear D gene. CDR3 length: 17 residues. Germline V lookup: CDR1 SGHRS, CDR2 YFSETQ. The V end was cut by 0 bases, the J end by 0 bases, with 15 bases between. DNA for the CDR3: TGCGCCAGCAGCTTGGAGCCGACAAGGCGAACTAACTATGGCTACACCTTC. Translation: CASSLEPTRRTNYGYTF.

There are a few counts of this clonotype. V usage is TRBV19 and J usage is TRBJ2-1; TRBD1 matches 7 bases. The germline V gene encodes CDR1 LNHDA and CDR2 SQIVND (reference sequence). Trimming cost V 1 base and J 8 bases; bases outside gene matches: 8. This CDR3 spans 15 amino acids. CDR3 bases: TGTGCCAGTAGTATAGGCGACAGGGCGTGGGATGAGCAGTTCTTC. Protein sequence: CASSIGDRAWDEQFF.